This TCR beta chain was obtained from a study of cytomegalovirus exposure and HLA in healthy donors. Overall study results and limits: Data from an earlier analysis indicated that most TCR beta V segments were productive either about 87% or about 30% of the time. Later analysis showed TCR association rates varying by HLA locus, highest for DRB1 and lowest for HLA-C. As a later analysis showed, a missense DCLRE1C variant was linked to trimming of TCR beta V- and J-genes.

Note on this clone: Its antigen is not identified.

It was with 60 Vbeta and 13 Jbeta primers that the PCR ran. The method was immunoSEQ multiplex PCR; TCRdb's version includes in-frame clones alone and lacks a portion of them. The table has roughly 180,000 clones, 81% seen once. In germline, CDR1 is MNHEY, CDR2 SMNVEV (reference sequence). CDR3 length: 14 amino acids. With 6 bases removed from V and 10 bases from J, the gap between germline ends came to 16 bases. Sequencing used PBMCs. The chain uses TRBV27 and TRBJ1-6; D not certain. The receptor comes from a woman younger than 35 in good health and CMV-seropositive. The CDR3 bases are TGTGCCAGCAGGGTTGAGGTGGTTGGCTCACCCCTCCACTTT. Translated: CASRVEVVGSPLHF.